The 4 T cell receptor beta chains below were found in one sample sequenced in a study of control samples from healthy donors and cancer patients. Data came from immunoSEQ multiplex PCR; TCRdb stores just in-frame clones and leaves some out. In the table there are roughly 200,000 clones, roughly 93% of which are singletons. Sample: blood. The origin of the receptors is a young man in good health.

The chain combines TRBV18 with TRBJ2-3, with 12 bases aligning to TRBD1. The CDR3 sequence is 17 residues long. J lost 5 bases, V lost 3 bases, and 9 bases had no gene match. Germline values: CDR1 KGHSH, CDR2 LQKENI. DNA for the CDR3: TGTGCCAGCTCACCGCGAGCGGGACAGGGGGCGCAAGATACGCAGTATTTT. This gives the protein CASSPRAGQGAQDTQYF.

The chain links TRBV5-1 to TRBJ2-3, with 9 bases aligning to TRBD1. CDR1 and CDR2 from the germline V gene are SGHRS and YFSETQ. With V trimmed by 2 bases and J by 0 bases, 1 base remained unmatched. This CDR3 has 15 amino acids. The CDR3 reads CASSLQGASTDTQYF. The CDR3 DNA reads TGCGCCAGCAGCTTACAGGGGGCAAGCACAGATACGCAGTATTTT.

V usage is TRBV9 and J usage is TRBJ1-2; D is ambiguous. Germline V gives CDR1 SGDLS, CDR2 YYNGEE. Trimming removed 6 bases at V and 6 bases at J, with 9 bases between. The CDR3 is 11 amino acids. CDR3 coding DNA: TGTGCCAGCACAAGCAGAGATGGCTACACCTTC. It yields the protein CASTSRDGYTF.

The rearrangement uses TRBV5-1 and TRBJ2-2; 12 nucleotides line up with TRBD2. This CDR3 region has 16 residues. Losses at the gene ends were 4 bases for V and 6 bases for J; bases not matched to a gene: 7. The germline V gene encodes CDR1 SGHRS and CDR2 YFSETQ. The CDR3 DNA reads as TGCGCCAGCAGCCCTCCTAGCGGGGGGGCCCCCGGGGAGCTGTTTTTT. It yields the protein CASSPPSGGAPGELFF.